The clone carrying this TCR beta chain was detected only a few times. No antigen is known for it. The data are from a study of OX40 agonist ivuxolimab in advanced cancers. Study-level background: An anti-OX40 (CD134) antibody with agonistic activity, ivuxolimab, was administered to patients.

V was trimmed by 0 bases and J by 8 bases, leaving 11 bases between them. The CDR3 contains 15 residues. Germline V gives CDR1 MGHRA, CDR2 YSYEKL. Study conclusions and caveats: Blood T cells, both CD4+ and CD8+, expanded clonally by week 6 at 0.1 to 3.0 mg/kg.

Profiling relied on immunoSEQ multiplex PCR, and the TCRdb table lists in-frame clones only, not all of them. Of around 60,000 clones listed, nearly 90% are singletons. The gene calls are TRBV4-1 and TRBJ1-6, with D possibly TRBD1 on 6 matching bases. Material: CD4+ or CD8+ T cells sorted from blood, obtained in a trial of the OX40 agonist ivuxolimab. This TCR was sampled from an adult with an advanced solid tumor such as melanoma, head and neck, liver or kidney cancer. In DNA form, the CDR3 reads TGCGCCAGCAGCCAAGATACAGGGACGGATTCACCCCTCCACTTT. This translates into CASSQDTGTDSPLHF.